This T cell receptor beta chain was identified in a study of beta chain features in type 1 diabetes. Study-wide results and caveats: Moderately but significantly shorter TCRB CDR3s were found in Type 1 diabetes patients in all four CD4+ subsets.

Via CD45RO/CCR7/CD25/CD127/CD95/CD27, cells of the CD4+ naive, central memory, regulatory and stem cell-like memory subsets were sorted. Populations isolated by sorting all had purity greater than 95%. Trimming removed 5 bases from V and 5 bases from J, with 21 bases in between. CDR1 is MNHEY and CDR2 is SMNVEV in the germline V gene (reference sequence). This CDR3 is 16 amino acids long. Isolated RNA was reverse transcribed in full, so expressed TCRB transcripts were sequenced. Roughly 3.6 million reads per sample on average were obtained from naive, central memory and regulatory T cell samples. TCRdb's copy holds only in-frame clones and misses some; the assay was immunoSEQ multiplex PCR. Seen here are some 180,000 clones, approximately 13% observed once, and the top ten hold less than 0.7%. On this clone: No antigen is known for it.

The TCR comes from a woman aged 18-29 years in good health. The chain carries TRBV27 and TRBJ1-1, with D possibly TRBD1 on 5 matching bases. Sequencing used central memory CD4+ T cells from blood. The CDR3 bases are TGTGCCAGCAGTCCCCTGGGCGGGGGGAGGTTTACTGAAGCTTTCTTT. This sequence encodes CASSPLGGGRFTEAFF.